The 32 T cell receptor beta chains in this list originate from one sample, sequenced in a study of T cells after yellow fever vaccination. Each CDR3 protein gets one entry after TCRdb re-called the 5' RACE reads with MiXCR. Of hundreds of thousands of distinct CDR3 sequences listed, roughly 14% are singletons. The material sequenced was PBMCs, taken on the day of the yellow fever booster vaccination. Receptors originate from a man aged 30 to 39 who received the YFV17D yellow fever vaccine.

V is TRBV2 and J is TRBJ2-7; either TRBD1 or TRBD2 may supply D (5 bases each). Germline V lookup: CDR1 SNHLY, CDR2 FYNNEI. Trimming cost V 2 bases and J 2 bases, with 10 bases left between them. The CDR3 covers 14 residues. The DNA for the CDR3 is TGTGCCAGCAGTGAACGCCGGGGCCCCTACGAGCAGTACTTC. Translation gives CASSERRGPYEQYF.

This clonotype was counted a few times. The chain couples TRBV6-2 or TRBV6-3 to TRBJ1-5, with TRBD1 as a possible D gene (6 bases). Between the trimmed V and J ends, which lost 7 bases and 7 bases, there was a span of 14 bases. The CDR3 covers 13 residues. The germline gives CDR1 MNHEY, CDR2 SVGEGT. CDR3 region: CASMPTGKQPQHF. The CDR3 nucleotides read TGTGCCAGCATGCCCACAGGGAAACAGCCCCAGCATTTT.

The chain carries TRBV29-1 and TRBJ2-3; the D is unclear. This CDR3 is built from 14 residues. Trimming shortened V by 3 bases and J by 2 bases, and 12 bases separated the two germline ends. Germline-derived CDR1 and CDR2 are SQVTM and ANQGSEA. This CDR3 reads CSVDGGFPTDTQYF. The CDR3 nucleotides read TGCAGCGTTGATGGCGGTTTTCCCACAGATACGCAGTATTTT.

The chain employs TRBV5-1 and TRBJ2-1; D possibly corresponds to TRBD1 (6 bases). Germline lookup yields CDR1 SGHRS and CDR2 YFSETQ. V lost 2 bases, J lost 3 bases, and 9 bases lay in between. This CDR3 spans 14 amino acids. The CDR3 is CASSFGTLYNEQFF. The CDR3 region has the DNA TGCGCCAGCAGCTTCGGGACACTCTACAATGAGCAGTTCTTC.

This clonotype has only a few counts. This sequence joins TRBV5-1 and TRBJ1-6; D is undetermined. This CDR3 is built from 13 residues. V was pared by 1 base and J by 7 bases, with 6 bases between. Germline-derived CDR1 and CDR2 are SGHRS and YFSETQ. The CDR3 nucleotides read TGCGCCAGCAGCTTGAGTTGGAATTCACCCCTCCACTTT. Its translation: CASSLSWNSPLHF.

The rearrangement joins TRBV7-2 to TRBJ2-6; TRBD2 might be the D (6 bases). V was shortened by 5 bases and J by 2 bases, with 10 bases between the two germline ends. Germline V gene sequence: CDR1 SGHTA, CDR2 FQGNSA. This CDR3 comprises 15 residues. DNA of the CDR3: TGTGCCAGCAGCCAAGGCGGGGCTGGGGCCAACGTCCTGACTTTC. Translating it yields CASSQGGAGANVLTF. Together with reference TRBV7-2 and TRBJ2-6, the CDR3 gives the full variable domain: GAGVSQSPSNKVTEKGKDVELRCDPISGHTALYWYRQSLGQGLEFLIYFQGNSAPDKSGLPSDRFSAERTGGSVSTLTIQRTQQEDSAVYLCASSQGGAGANVLTFGAGSRLTVL.

Regarding this clonotype: One base away lies a much larger clone, so this may be a sequencing read error. The V gene is TRBV20-1, the J gene TRBJ2-3; D is uncertain. The CDR3 is 14 amino acids. CDR1 is DFQATT and CDR2 is SNEGSKA in the germline V gene (reference sequence). Trimming removed 5 bases from V and 7 bases from J, with 19 bases in between. Here the CDR3 reads CSALPPQGPYTQYF. The CDR3 nucleotides are TGCAGTGCTCTCCCCCCCCAAGGCCCATATACGCAGTATTTT.

The gene calls are TRBV20-1 and TRBJ2-3; D is perhaps TRBD2 (5 bases). This CDR3 comprises 14 residues. The ends were cut back, 3 bases at V and 0 bases at J, with 10 bases in the middle. CDR1 is DFQATT and CDR2 is SNEGSKA in the germline V gene (reference sequence). CDR3 region: CSASGGSSTDTQYF. Written as DNA, the CDR3 is TGCAGTGCTAGCGGCGGGTCGAGCACAGATACGCAGTATTTT.

This clonotype was seen a few times. The chain employs TRBV25-1 and TRBJ1-2; D ambiguous. Germline CDR1 reads MGHDK; CDR2 reads SYGVNS. V was clipped by 5 bases and J by 3 bases, with 16 bases between them. The CDR3 covers 15 residues. In DNA, the CDR3 is TGTGCCAGCAGTTCGGGCTCTCAAGGGTACTATGGCTACACCTTC. Translated, it gives CASSSGSQGYYGYTF.

This chain links TRBV7-9 with TRBJ2-5; 8 bases agree with TRBD1. With 2 bases clipped from V and 4 bases from J, the junction kept 6 bases outside the gene matches. Per the germline V gene, CDR1 is SEHNR and CDR2 is FQNEAQ (reference sequence). This CDR3 has 15 residues. The CDR3 loop reads CASSLWTGTSETQYF. Here the CDR3 DNA reads TGTGCCAGCAGCTTATGGACAGGGACTTCAGAGACCCAGTACTTC.

This chain links TRBV20-1 with TRBJ2-3; D ambiguous. Looked up from germline, CDR1 is DFQATT and CDR2 is SNEGSKA (reference sequence). This CDR3 region has 13 residues. Trimming removed 5 bases at V and 2 bases at J, with 11 bases between. The CDR3 DNA is TGCAGTGCTTACGGACCCGACACAGATACGCAGTATTTT. Its protein is CSAYGPDTDTQYF.

This clonotype was seen more than once but under ten times. The genes are TRBV7-2 and TRBJ2-2, with TRBD1 as a possible D gene (5 bases). Trimming removed 5 bases from V and 0 bases from J, with 7 bases in between. The germline gives CDR1 SGHTA, CDR2 FQGNSA. The CDR3 is made up of 14 amino acids. This CDR3 reads CASSMTANTGELFF. CDR3 nucleotide sequence: TGTGCCAGCAGCATGACAGCGAACACCGGGGAGCTGTTTTTT.

This clonotype was picked up a small number of times. This sequence joins TRBV20-1 and TRBJ2-3; D remains unclear. This CDR3 contains 15 residues. V was pared by 0 bases and J by 0 bases, with 10 bases between. Germline V CDR1 and CDR2: DFQATT, SNEGSKA (reference sequence). The CDR3, as DNA: TGCAGTGCTAGAGAGTTTGGTTTAAGCACAGATACGCAGTATTTT. The encoded protein is CSAREFGLSTDTQYF.

This clonotype was recorded a few times. J is TRBJ2-2 and V is TRBV7-9; 9 nucleotides align to TRBD1. There are 15 residues in the CDR3. The junction had 8 bases not matched to a gene; V was cut back by 6 bases and J by 6 bases. Germline V CDR1 and CDR2: SEHNR, FQNEAQ (reference sequence). CDR3 in amino acids: CASRPGTGFSGELFF. CDR3 DNA: TGTGCCAGCAGACCCGGGACAGGGTTTTCCGGGGAGCTGTTTTTT. Drawing the rest from reference TRBV7-9 and TRBJ2-2, the complete variable domain is DTGVSQNPRHKITKRGQNVTFRCDPISEHNRLYWYRQTLGQGPEFLTYFQNEAQLEKSRLLSDRFSAERPKGSFSTLEIQRTEQGDSAMYLCASRPGTGFSGELFFGEGSRLTVL.

This rearrangement joins TRBV20-1 to TRBJ1-1; no reliable D call. This CDR3 has 11 residues. Germline V lookup: CDR1 DFQATT, CDR2 SNEGSKA (reference sequence). Trimming pared 6 bases from V and 1 base from J, leaving 6 bases between. CDR3 protein: CSAERNTEAFF. CDR3 sequence (DNA): TGCAGTGCGGAACGGAACACTGAAGCTTTCTTT.

This rearrangement joins TRBV20-1 to TRBJ2-7; 7 bases agree with TRBD1. J was trimmed by 4 bases and V by 6 bases; bases with no gene match: 9. The CDR3 consists of 13 residues. The germline CDR1 and CDR2 sequences are DFQATT and SNEGSKA (reference sequence). CDR3 in DNA: TGCAGTGCCCCGTCGAACAGGGGTTACGAGCAGTACTTC. This encodes CSAPSNRGYEQYF.

This clonotype was counted between two and nine times. The CDR3 sequence is CASYKGGADTQYF. For the CDR3, the DNA is TGCGCCAGCTACAAGGGCGGAGCAGATACGCAGTATTTT. V usage is TRBV5-1 and J usage is TRBJ2-3; D not certain. Trimming took 7 bases from V and 4 from J, leaving 13 bases between them. This CDR3 is built from 13 residues. Germline CDR1 is SGHRS and CDR2 is YFSETQ.

The chain combines TRBV14 with TRBJ2-2, with D possibly matching TRBD1 (6 bases). Germline V gene sequence: CDR1 SGHDN, CDR2 FVKESK. Deletions cut 0 bases from V and 0 bases from J, with 8 bases between. This CDR3 comprises 16 residues. The CDR3 region has the DNA TGTGCCAGCAGCCAAGACAGGGGCTCGAACACCGGGGAGCTGTTTTTT. Translation: CASSQDRGSNTGELFF.

This clonotype came up a few times. This chain uses TRBV5-1 with TRBJ2-7; weak D call: TRBD2 (6 bases). CDR3 size: 15 residues. From germline, CDR1 is SGHRS and CDR2 YFSETQ. V gave up 0 bases and J gave up 4 bases, with 14 bases separating them. The CDR3 DNA reads TGCGCCAGCAGCTTGGTAGCGGAGGCCGGGTACGAGCAGTACTTC. It translates to CASSLVAEAGYEQYF.

This rearrangement joins TRBV20-1 to TRBJ2-7; D is uncertain. The V and J ends lost 0 bases and 4 bases respectively, with 19 bases between them. Germline assignment: CDR1 DFQATT and CDR2 SNEGSKA (reference sequence). CDR3 length equals 16 residues. CDR3 nucleotides: TGCAGTGCTAGAGATGGGTTAAGGGAACTTAGATACGAGCAGTACTTC. Residues: CSARDGLRELRYEQYF.

This clonotype occurred a few times. The chain has TRBV7-2 and TRBJ1-1, with a tentative D call TRBD1 (5 bases). V was cut by 1 base and J by 11 bases, with 11 bases left in between. The CDR3 runs 12 residues. Looked up from germline, CDR1 is SGHTA and CDR2 is FQGNSA. The CDR3, as DNA: TGTGCCAGCAGCTTAGTCCGGGGGGACGCTTTCTTT. Its translation is CASSLVRGDAFF.

V is TRBV5-1 and J is TRBJ2-1; 16 nucleotides align to TRBD2. Germline assignment: CDR1 SGHRS and CDR2 YFSETQ. The CDR3 runs to 20 residues. The J segment lost 11 bases and the V segment lost 4 bases, leaving 21 bases of the junction unmatched. CDR3 bases: TGCGCCAGCAGCGACCGGGGACTAGCGGGAGGGAGGTCCTGGGGCCCGAAGCAGTTCTTC. Protein sequence: CASSDRGLAGGRSWGPKQFF.

This rearrangement joins TRBV14 to TRBJ2-2, with TRBD2 identical over 7 bases. J lost 5 bases, V lost 6 bases, and 9 bases had no gene match. CDR3 length: 15 amino acids. CDR1 and CDR2 from the germline V gene are SGHDN and FVKESK. CDR3: CASRTTREATGELFF. CDR3 in DNA: TGTGCCAGCAGGACTACTCGGGAGGCTACCGGGGAGCTGTTTTTT.

There are a few counts of this clonotype. The chain's CDR3 is CASSPIQETQYF. The DNA for the CDR3 is TGTGCCAGCTCACCTATCCAAGAGACCCAGTACTTC. The V gene is TRBV18, the J gene TRBJ2-5; D gene unclear. The CDR3 is 12 residues long. Germline loops: CDR1 KGHSH, CDR2 LQKENI. V gave up 3 bases and J gave up 1 base, with 3 bases separating them.

This clonotype was recorded a few times. This chain joins TRBV7-2 and TRBJ2-7, with D unresolved. Germline CDR1 SGHTA, CDR2 FQGNSA. The CDR3 totals 16 residues. The V end lost 1 base, the J end lost 0 bases, and 13 bases lay between the germline ends. The DNA for the CDR3 is TGTGCCAGCAGCTTAGTAGTAAGCGCGTCCTCCTACGAGCAGTACTTC. Translation gives CASSLVVSASSYEQYF.

This clonotype was counted many times. This rearrangement joins TRBV7-2 to TRBJ2-7; D is uncertain. This CDR3 has 13 amino acids. The V and J ends lost 5 bases and 4 bases respectively, with 12 bases between them. Germline loops: CDR1 SGHTA, CDR2 FQGNSA. This chain's CDR3 is CASSTTSGYEQYF. The CDR3 DNA sequence: TGTGCCAGCAGCACGACCAGTGGGTACGAGCAGTACTTC.

This clonotype has ten or more counts. V and J are TRBV12-3 or TRBV12-4 and TRBJ2-3; D perhaps matches TRBD2 (6 bases). V was clipped by 5 bases and J by 0 bases, with 9 bases between them. This CDR3 region has 14 residues. The CDR3 reads CASSPGTSTDTQYF. CDR3 DNA sequence: TGTGCCAGCAGTCCTGGGACTAGCACAGATACGCAGTATTTT.

Only a few counts were recorded for this clonotype. The J gene is TRBJ2-1, the V gene TRBV28, with 7 bases matching TRBD2. V lost 6 bases and J lost 0; bases outside the gene matches: 5. The length of the CDR3 is 15 residues. Germline V gene data show CDR1 as MDHEN and CDR2 as SYDVKM. The DNA of the CDR3 is TGTGCCAGCAGGAACGGGGGGAGCTCCTACAATGAGCAGTTCTTC. Its protein is CASRNGGSSYNEQFF.

This clonotype appeared a few times. The chain carries TRBV3-1 and TRBJ1-4; D is unclear. The CDR3 sequence is 13 residues long. V gave up 0 bases and J gave up 12 bases, with 11 bases separating them. Germline lookup yields CDR1 LGHDT and CDR2 YNNKEL (reference sequence). CDR3 bases: TGTGCCAGCAGCCAAGAGAACCGCCAGGAACTGTTTTTT. Its protein is CASSQENRQELFF. Based on the CDR3 plus reference TRBV3-1 and TRBJ1-4, the full variable domain is DTAVSQTPKYLVTQMGNDKSIKCEQNLGHDTMYWYKQDSKKFLKIMFSYNNKELIINETVPNRFSPKSPDKAHLNLHINSLELGDSAVYFCASSQENRQELFFGSGTQLSVL.

The CDR3 spells CSARSGTSGPRMDEQFF. CDR3 DNA sequence: TGCAGTGCTAGATCCGGGACTAGCGGTCCGAGGATGGATGAGCAGTTCTTC. The gene calls are TRBV20-1 and TRBJ2-1; TRBD2 matches 11 bases. Germline CDR1 reads DFQATT; CDR2 reads SNEGSKA (reference sequence). Trimming took 2 bases from V and 8 from J; bases not matched to a gene: 14. This CDR3 contains 17 residues.

This clonotype was picked up a small number of times. J is TRBJ2-5 and V is TRBV12-3 or TRBV12-4; 10 bases fit TRBD2. Unmatched junction bases numbered 5, after V lost 5 bases and J lost 5 bases. This CDR3 region has 14 residues. The CDR3 spells CASSPLAGVETQYF. CDR3 nucleotide sequence: TGTGCCAGCAGTCCTCTAGCGGGAGTGGAGACCCAGTACTTC.

A few counts support this clonotype. V gene TRBV12-3 or TRBV12-4 combines with J gene TRBJ2-1; D is unclear. This CDR3 spans 14 amino acids. The V and J ends lost 3 bases and 0 bases respectively, with 6 bases between them. CDR3 sequence: CASSFPGSYNEQFF. In DNA form, the CDR3 reads TGTGCCAGCAGTTTCCCAGGCTCCTACAATGAGCAGTTCTTC.